This T cell receptor beta chain originates from a study of blood T cell repertoires in COVID-19. Overall study context: COVID-19 samples collected from the United States, Italy and Spain covered acute and convalescent phases.

Sequenced by immunoSEQ multiplex PCR; TCRdb stores in-frame clones only, minus some. The data show 150,000 or so clones, 85% seen once. Germline V gene sequence: CDR1 LNHNV, CDR2 YYDKDF (reference sequence). Trimming removed 0 bases from V and 1 base from J; junction bases left unmatched: 2. The CDR3 contains 16 residues. The clonotype comes from a woman in her thirties or forties with active or convalescent COVID-19. Sequenced material: peripheral blood. The V call is TRBV15, the J call TRBJ2-2, with 7 bases fitting TRBD1. The CDR3 sequence is CATSREAGGNTGELFF. The CDR3 nucleotides read TGTGCCACCAGCAGAGAGGCAGGGGGGAACACCGGGGAGCTGTTTTTT.